Listed below are T cell receptor beta chains from one sample, sequenced in a study of T cell repertoires in cytomegalovirus infection. MiXCR, applied by TCRdb to the reads, yields one record per CDR3 protein. The sample records some 600,000 distinct CDR3 sequences, roughly 24% being singletons. The material sequenced was CD8+ T cells from PBMCs. Receptors were obtained from a human donor in good health (CMV status not recorded). Some clones in this sample may be carry-over from other donors' samples. Each CDR3 is given with its conserved first and last residue. Each record gives: CDR3 protein, clone size, V gene. Size tells how often a clone was seen (once, few, many) or the class of an expanded clone, and some rows leave it out.

cdr3_aa: CASSDPRGEQFF
clone_size: .
v_call: TRBV9

cdr3_aa: CASSLRSQGGNEQFF
clone_size: .
v_call: TRBV7-3

cdr3_aa: CASDGDRVDNEQFF
clone_size: .
v_call: TRBV2

cdr3_aa: CASSLGVTTEAFF
clone_size: .
v_call: TRBV7-9

cdr3_aa: CASSPLDYQRGPSRRNIQYF
clone_size: few
v_call: TRBV12-3/TRBV12-4

cdr3_aa: CASSVADTQYF
clone_size: .
v_call: TRBV25-1

cdr3_aa: CASSFTASSYNSPLHF
clone_size: .
v_call: TRBV14

cdr3_aa: CASSYSGADTQYF
clone_size: few
v_call: TRBV6-5

cdr3_aa: CASESSDRDDQPQHF
clone_size: few
v_call: TRBV28

cdr3_aa: CASSTTETTNEKLFF
clone_size: many
v_call: TRBV6-1

cdr3_aa: CASSFGTSARELFF
clone_size: many
v_call: TRBV6-2/TRBV6-3

cdr3_aa: CASSQETGTYAFF
clone_size: .
v_call: TRBV14

cdr3_aa: CASSLGGTGAMNTEAFF
clone_size: .
v_call: TRBV7-8

cdr3_aa: CASSEYFSGGANTGELFF
clone_size: many
v_call: TRBV25-1

cdr3_aa: CASKARETAPMNTEAFF
clone_size: few
v_call: TRBV19

cdr3_aa: CASSLSGGYTDTQYF
clone_size: many
v_call: TRBV27

cdr3_aa: CASSLWRSYNEQFF
clone_size: many
v_call: TRBV5-6

cdr3_aa: CASSYSLGTGQATNEKLFF
clone_size: few
v_call: TRBV6-6

cdr3_aa: CASSSRDGNNSPLHF
clone_size: few
v_call: TRBV7-9

cdr3_aa: CASSWRTDQPQHF
clone_size: .
v_call: TRBV7-9

cdr3_aa: CASSSPSTPSSYNEQFF
clone_size: many
v_call: TRBV7-9

cdr3_aa: CSVEDRRGYGYTF
clone_size: .
v_call: TRBV29-1

cdr3_aa: CASSASGTPEKAFF
clone_size: .
v_call: TRBV9

cdr3_aa: CASSLRGMGYEQYF
clone_size: .
v_call: TRBV12-3/TRBV12-4

cdr3_aa: CSGFLGPLEAFF
clone_size: few
v_call: TRBV29-1

cdr3_aa: CASSFRDSDEKLFF
clone_size: many
v_call: TRBV7-9

cdr3_aa: CAISASGGALDTQYF
clone_size: few
v_call: TRBV10-3

cdr3_aa: CASSQDRAENNEQFF
clone_size: .
v_call: TRBV4-3

cdr3_aa: CASSLWQGSQETQYF
clone_size: many
v_call: TRBV27

cdr3_aa: CASSLNRIYEQYF
clone_size: many
v_call: TRBV7-2

cdr3_aa: CSVAEGTNTEAFF
clone_size: few
v_call: TRBV29-1

cdr3_aa: CSARIGENNYGYTF
clone_size: few
v_call: TRBV20-1

cdr3_aa: CASSGPGQGAETQYF
clone_size: many
v_call: TRBV11-2

cdr3_aa: CASTSGLTGELFF
clone_size: few
v_call: TRBV12-3/TRBV12-4

cdr3_aa: CASSRTKTQPQHF
clone_size: many
v_call: TRBV7-2

cdr3_aa: CSARDFNPEGAGANVLTF
clone_size: .
v_call: TRBV20-1

cdr3_aa: CASSLLREIVNEQFF
clone_size: many
v_call: TRBV28

cdr3_aa: CASSGGSFGTEAFF
clone_size: few
v_call: TRBV7-2

cdr3_aa: CASNSGVTLDEQYF
clone_size: few
v_call: TRBV5-1